What follows is one T cell receptor beta chain and its context. The target antigen is unknown. This entry belongs to a study of Ad26.COV2.S vaccination and SARS-CoV-2 variants. For the study at large: Once or twice, 56 days apart, Ad26.COV2.S was delivered intramuscularly. Study findings and constraints: Assessments of TCR breadth and depth may have underestimated the total T cell responses.

CDR1 and CDR2 from the germline V gene are ENHRY and SYGVKD. V shed 5 bases and J 1 base; nucleotides not matched to a gene: 9. The CDR3 is 16 residues long. Treatment defined: about 20 received Ad26.COV2.S at low or high dose, single or two shots; about 5 received placebo; per-sample allocation not given. At day 63 after the first vaccine or placebo injection, samples were drawn. An Ad26 vector was used to express Wuhan-strain SARS-CoV-2 spike as the vaccine. Repertoires were generated with immunoSEQ multiplex PCR, while TCRdb's copy carries only in-frame clones and drops some. Of some 410,000 clones listed, about 92% are singletons.

The V call is TRBV10-3, the J call TRBJ1-1; 8 positions match TRBD1. The starting material was peripheral blood, obtained in a trial of Ad26.COV2.S vaccine versus placebo. This TCR was recovered from a person aged 18-65 years who received the Ad26.COV2.S COVID-19 vaccine or a placebo. The CDR3 DNA reads as TGTGCCATCAGTAGATCAGGGGGCAGGGGGAACACTGAAGCTTTCTTT. As protein: CAISRSGGRGNTEAFF.